This section outlines one T cell receptor (beta chain) sequence together with its context. The table came from immunoSEQ multiplex PCR; TCRdb's copy has only in-frame clones and leaves some out. The table records 31,000 or so clones, 75% to 90% of them present only once. The data were taken from a study of blood T cell repertoires in COVID-19. Study-level background: COVID-19 samples, acute and convalescent, were from the United States, Italy and Spain.

This sequence was found in a human donor in a cohort sampled during active COVID-19. Material: peripheral blood.

This chain's CDR3 is CASSVIPGPGRGAGNTGELFF. DNA of the CDR3: TGTGCCAGCAGCGTAATACCTGGACCCGGGAGGGGCGCAGGGAACACCGGGGAGCTGTTTTTT. The V gene is TRBV9, the J gene TRBJ2-2; 8 bases map to TRBD2. Trimming took 1 base from V and 1 from J; bases not matched to a gene: 18. In germline, CDR1 is SGDLS, CDR2 YYNGEE. The CDR3 is 21 amino acids.